This T cell receptor beta chain was observed in a study of graft-versus-host responses after intestinal transplantation. About the study: Transplant recipients had multivisceral, liver-intestinal, or isolated intestinal grafts. Points from the study as a whole: Researchers found peak circulating GvH clone levels linked to early post-transplant HvG declines. Detected in recipient marrow were GvH clones, some of which were first observed in ileum or blood.

In regard to this clone: Its target is not known.

The CDR3 is 14 residues long. Germline V lookup: CDR1 GTSNPN, CDR2 SVGIG (reference sequence). The V gene lost 2 bases and the J gene lost 2 bases, with 13 bases spanning the gap. Sequencing was performed with immunoSEQ multiplex PCR; in TCRdb, only in-frame clones are kept and a portion is missing. The sample consists of about 93,000 clones, approximately 95% of them appearing once. The sample consisted of unstimulated CD8+ T cells sorted from spleen or lymph node cells, taken before intestinal transplant. This rearrangement joins TRBV30 to TRBJ2-7, with D perhaps TRBD2 (5 bases). The sequence was obtained from a human donor who received an intestinal transplant. CDR3 loop: CAWSPEDFTYEQYF. For the CDR3, the DNA is TGTGCCTGGAGTCCCGAGGACTTTACCTACGAGCAGTACTTC. Based on the CDR3 plus reference TRBV30 and TRBJ2-7, the full variable domain is SQTIHQWPATLVQPVGSPLSLECTVEGTSNPNLYWYRQAAGRGLQLLFYSVGIGQISSEVPQNLSASRPQDRQFILSSKKLLLSDSGFYLCAWSPEDFTYEQYFGPGTRLTVT.